This TCR beta chain was sequenced for a study of blood T cell repertoires in COVID-19. The overall study: Acute-phase and convalescent COVID-19 samples originated in the United States, Italy and Spain.

In the authors' workflow: For nucleated cells, counts were estimated from reference gene primer amplification. Data came from immunoSEQ multiplex PCR; TCRdb stores just in-frame clones and leaves some out. V, J and clone size are those of that table, while D and trimming were read from the DNA. The sample lists tens of thousands of clones, around 84% occurring once. This CDR3 is built from 15 residues. The germline V gene has CDR1 KGHSH and CDR2 LQKENI. Deletions cut 5 bases from V and 7 bases from J, with 17 bases between. The rearrangement joins TRBV18 to TRBJ1-4, with a possible D match to TRBD1 (5 bases). The receptor comes from a man aged 55 to 69 with acute or convalescent COVID-19. The sequencing input was peripheral blood. CDR3 loop: CASSVTGREVEKLFF. In nucleotides, the CDR3 is TGTGCCAGCTCAGTCACAGGAAGAGAAGTTGAAAAACTGTTTTTT.